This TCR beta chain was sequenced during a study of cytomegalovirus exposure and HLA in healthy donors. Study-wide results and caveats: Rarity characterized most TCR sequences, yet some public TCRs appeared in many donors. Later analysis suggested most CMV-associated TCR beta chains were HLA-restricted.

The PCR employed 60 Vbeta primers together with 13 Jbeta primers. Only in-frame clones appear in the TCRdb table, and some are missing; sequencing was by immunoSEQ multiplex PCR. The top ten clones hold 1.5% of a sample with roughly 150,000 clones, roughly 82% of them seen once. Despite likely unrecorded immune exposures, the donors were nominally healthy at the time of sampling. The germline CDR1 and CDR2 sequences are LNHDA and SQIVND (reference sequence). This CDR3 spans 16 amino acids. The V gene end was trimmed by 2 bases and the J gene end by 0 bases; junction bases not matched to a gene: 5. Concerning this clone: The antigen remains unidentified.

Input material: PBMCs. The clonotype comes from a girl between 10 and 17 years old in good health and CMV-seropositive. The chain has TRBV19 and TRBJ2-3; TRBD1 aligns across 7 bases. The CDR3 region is CASSIIGTASTDTQYF. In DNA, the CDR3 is TGTGCCAGTAGTATAATTGGGACAGCTAGCACAGATACGCAGTATTTT. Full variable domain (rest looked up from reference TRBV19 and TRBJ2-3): DGGITQSPKYLFRKEGQNVTLSCEQNLNHDAMYWYRQDPGQGLRLIYYSQIVNDFQKGDIAEGYSVSREKKESFPLTVTSAQKNPTAFYLCASSIIGTASTDTQYFGPGTRLTVL.